This TCR beta chain originates from a study of cytomegalovirus exposure and HLA in healthy donors. Whole-study results and caveats: TCR beta chain V- and J-gene trimming was linked, in a later analysis, to a missense variant in DCLRE1C. A later look showed TCR association rates differing by HLA locus, highest for DRB1 and lowest for HLA-C.

Samples came from healthy bone marrow donors. Germline V CDR1 and CDR2: LNHNV, YYDKDF (reference sequence). V trimming: 2 bases; J trimming: 10 bases; junction bases outside the gene matches: 5. The CDR3 is 14 amino acids. Only one count was recorded for this clone. Its antigen is not identified. The PCR employed 60 Vbeta primers together with 13 Jbeta primers. TCRdb's table, derived via immunoSEQ multiplex PCR, lists solely in-frame clones and lacks some. This sample has about 170,000 clones, with approximately 83% found just once. Source material: PBMCs. The genes are TRBV15 and TRBJ2-1; 10 nucleotides line up with TRBD1. The TCR sequence derives from a boy aged 2-9 years in good health and CMV-seronegative. The CDR3 reads CATSRRQGAGEQFF. The CDR3, as DNA: TGTGCCACCAGCAGACGACAGGGGGCTGGGGAGCAGTTCTTC.